This TCR beta chain was observed in a study of blood T cell repertoires in COVID-19. Study-level background: From T cells, B-cell-depleted T cells, or PBMCs came the material, which was cDNA or gDNA.

In this sample, this clone turned up a few times. In the authors' methods: Nucleated cell counts were estimated from reference gene primer amplification. Clones were read by immunoSEQ multiplex PCR, and TCRdb kept only the in-frame ones, dropping some. V and J calls plus clone size are reproduced from that table; the DNA served to infer D and trimming. The sample lists some 350,000 clones, 90% occurring once. V dropped 0 bases and J dropped 7 bases, with 9 bases sitting between them. The length of the CDR3 is 14 residues. The V gene's germline CDR1 is KGHDR and CDR2 SFDVKD. This sequence originates from a man younger than 35 with active or convalescent COVID-19. The J gene is TRBJ2-1, the V gene TRBV24-1; a weak D match, TRBD2 (6 bases). Material for sequencing was peripheral blood. CDR3 residues: CATSDLRSGNEQFF. Written as DNA, the CDR3 is TGTGCCACCAGTGATTTGCGTAGCGGTAATGAGCAGTTCTTC.